Below, one T cell receptor beta chain is given with its context. Its specific antigen is unknown. Per-nucleotide qualities are absent, and no much larger clonotype sits a single base away. Enrolling through a virtual design, the prospective study's participants ranged in age from about 18 to 100 years and lived across 24 United States geographic areas. In the prospective study, cohorts were assigned on the basis of participant-reported clinical history obtained from a screening survey and a study questionnaire. For ImmuneRACE Cohort 3, a participant was defined as recovered based on two consecutive negative NP/OP PCR tests, clearance by a healthcare professional, or resolution of symptoms. Mobile phlebotomists in the prospective study collected whole blood, serum and a nasopharyngeal or oropharyngeal swab from every participant. Over an approximately 2-month period, participants in the prospective study had the option of providing additional blood draws and questionnaires. Blood samples from the prospective study were shipped frozen or at room temperature prior to DNA extraction.

The immunoSEQ Assay, a bias-controlled multiplex PCR, was used to amplify TCRbeta CDR3 regions from genomic DNA. Regarding the original processing steps: Within the assay, amplification of reference gene primers was used to estimate how many nucleated cells each sample contained. Sequence reads were collapsed and filtered to measure the absolute abundance of every unique TCRbeta CDR3 rearrangement. For each sample, productive Simpson clonality was calculated as the square root of Simpson's diversity index across productive rearrangements. The immuneACCESS repertoire file appears here via TCRdb, limited to in-frame rearrangements. These files lack a portion of the clones; in checked studies, under half of the deficit traces to unresolved V genes, and the cause of the others is not known. Clone size and V and J calls were adopted from that table, with D and trimming inferred from the DNA. The sample table shows hundreds of thousands of clones, and approximately 86% are seen once. The ten largest clones take up around 9.3% of the sample.

The record originates from a study of blood T cell repertoires in COVID-19 (TCRdb year 2020). Looking at the study overall: The collaborator samples originated in the United States, Italy and Spain and spanned the acute and convalescent phases of COVID-19. The prospective study material was composed of cDNA or gDNA derived from T cells, B-cell-depleted T cells, or PBMCs. Deeply sampled blood TCRbeta repertoires from subjects exposed to, actively infected with, or recovered from COVID-19 were included in the dataset. The repertoires were released in a freely available public database meant as a resource for research on the immune response to SARS-CoV-2. The samples were drawn from two sources: the first 160 participants of the ongoing ImmuneRACE study, and fewer than 1,500 subjects contributed by 6 global collaborators. Sample metadata almost always included a de-identified subject ID, COVID-19 status, age in years and sex. Where available, HLA class I and class II types were taken from metadata supplied by the sample provider and were not determined by assay-based typing.

Overall study outcomes, separate from this receptor: The quantity of clinical and demographic metadata differed by source and by participant and was supplied without curation.

This receptor was obtained from a woman aged 18-35 years who had recovered from COVID-19. Sequences were obtained from PBMCs or T cells enriched from blood (not recorded which).

Here is the DNA: TGTGCCAGCAGCTTAGAGTCGACTTATGGCTACACCTTC. It specifies CASSLESTYGYTF. The chain joins TRBV7-9 to TRBJ1-2; no D gene is confidently identified. V is shortened by 1 base, J by 5 bases, and the region joining them spans 8 bases. The CDR3 spans 13 residues, from the cysteine through the phenylalanine. The CDR3 DNA has 39 bases and is translated from base 1. Sequences SEHNR (CDR1) and FQNEAQ (CDR2) are obtained from the germline V gene (reference sequence).